The clone carrying this T cell receptor beta chain has only a few counts. Its specificity is not known. Here immunoSEQ multiplex PCR was the method, and the copy in TCRdb shows in-frame clones only, minus some. The sample records about 11,000 clones, approximately 85% being singletons. The germline V and J ends were trimmed by 1 base and 7 bases, with 11 bases remaining between them. The CDR3 length is 14 residues. The germline CDR1 and CDR2 sequences are SGHDT and YYEEEE. This sample stems from a study of T cells in localized non-small cell lung cancer. General study results and limits: Uninvolved adjacent lung had higher T cell clonality than tumor and all other tissues. The appearance of a median approximately 55 of the top 100 tumor clones was seen in adjacent lung.

This chain links TRBV5-6 with TRBJ2-2; either TRBD1 or TRBD2 may fit D (5 bases each). This specimen consisted of peripheral blood mononuclear cells, obtained before any cancer treatment. The receptor was derived from a female donor at least 60 years old with stage II lung adenocarcinoma. The CDR3 region is CASSLRGRGGELFF. For the CDR3, the DNA is TGTGCCAGCAGCTTGCGGGGTAGGGGCGGGGAGCTGTTTTTT.